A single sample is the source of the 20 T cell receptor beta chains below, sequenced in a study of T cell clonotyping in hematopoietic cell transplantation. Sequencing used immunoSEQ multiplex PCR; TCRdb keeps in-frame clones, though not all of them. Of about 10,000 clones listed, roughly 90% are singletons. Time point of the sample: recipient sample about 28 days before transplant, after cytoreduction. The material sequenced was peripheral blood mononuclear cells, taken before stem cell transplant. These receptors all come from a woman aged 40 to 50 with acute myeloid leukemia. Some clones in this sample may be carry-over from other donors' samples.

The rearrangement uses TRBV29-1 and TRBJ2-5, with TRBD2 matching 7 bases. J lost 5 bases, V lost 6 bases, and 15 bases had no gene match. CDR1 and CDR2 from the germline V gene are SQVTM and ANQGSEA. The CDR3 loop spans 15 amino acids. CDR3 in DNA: TGCAGCGTGGGGGGGAGACAAGGCCTAGGGGAGACCCAGTACTTC. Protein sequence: CSVGGRQGLGETQYF.

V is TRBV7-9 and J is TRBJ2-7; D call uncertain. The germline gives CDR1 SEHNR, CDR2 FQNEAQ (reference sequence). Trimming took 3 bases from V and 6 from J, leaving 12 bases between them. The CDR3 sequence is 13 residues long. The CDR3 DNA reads TGTGCCAGCAGCTTCGGACCCCCGGGCGAGCAGTACTTC. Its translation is CASSFGPPGEQYF.

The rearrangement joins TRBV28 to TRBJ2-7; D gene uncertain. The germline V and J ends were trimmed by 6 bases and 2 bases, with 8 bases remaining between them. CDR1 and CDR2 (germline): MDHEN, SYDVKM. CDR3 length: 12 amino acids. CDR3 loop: CASSPVAYEQYF. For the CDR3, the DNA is TGTGCCAGCAGCCCTGTTGCCTACGAGCAGTACTTC. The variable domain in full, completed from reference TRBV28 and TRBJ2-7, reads DVKVTQSSRYLVKRTGEKVFLECVQDMDHENMFWYRQDPGLGLRLIYFSYDVKMKEKGDIPEGYSVSREKKERFSLILESASTNQTSMYLCASSPVAYEQYFGPGTRLTVT.

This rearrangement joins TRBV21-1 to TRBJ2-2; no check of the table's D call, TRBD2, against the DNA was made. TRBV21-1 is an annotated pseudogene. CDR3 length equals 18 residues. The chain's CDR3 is CASSKAGTSSWGTGELFF. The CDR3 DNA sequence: TGTGCCAGCAGCAAAGCTGGGACTAGTTCTTGGGGCACCGGGGAGCTGTTTTTT.

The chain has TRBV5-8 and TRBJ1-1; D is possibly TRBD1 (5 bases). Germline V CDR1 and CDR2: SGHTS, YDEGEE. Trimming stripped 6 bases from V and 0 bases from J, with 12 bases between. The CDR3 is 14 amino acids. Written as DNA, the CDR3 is TGTGCCAGCATCAAGACAGTGATGAACACTGAAGCTTTCTTT. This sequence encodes CASIKTVMNTEAFF.

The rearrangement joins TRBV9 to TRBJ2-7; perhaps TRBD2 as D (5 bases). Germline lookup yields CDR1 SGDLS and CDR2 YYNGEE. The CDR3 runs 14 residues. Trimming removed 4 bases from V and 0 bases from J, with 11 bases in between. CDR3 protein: CASSRVAFSYEQYF. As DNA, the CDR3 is TGTGCCAGCAGCAGAGTAGCGTTCTCCTACGAGCAGTACTTC.

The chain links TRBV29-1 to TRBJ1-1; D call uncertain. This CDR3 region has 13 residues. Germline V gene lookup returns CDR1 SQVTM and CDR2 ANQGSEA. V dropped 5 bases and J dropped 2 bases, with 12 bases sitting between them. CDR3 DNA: TGCAGCGTTCGGGAGGCCGGAAACACTGAAGCTTTCTTT. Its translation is CSVREAGNTEAFF.

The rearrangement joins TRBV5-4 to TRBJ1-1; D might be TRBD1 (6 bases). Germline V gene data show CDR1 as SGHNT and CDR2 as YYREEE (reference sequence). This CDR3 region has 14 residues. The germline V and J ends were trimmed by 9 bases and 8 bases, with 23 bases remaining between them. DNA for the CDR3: TGTGCCATCACTACTACCGGGACACCTCACGAAGCTTTCTTT. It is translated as CAITTTGTPHEAFF.

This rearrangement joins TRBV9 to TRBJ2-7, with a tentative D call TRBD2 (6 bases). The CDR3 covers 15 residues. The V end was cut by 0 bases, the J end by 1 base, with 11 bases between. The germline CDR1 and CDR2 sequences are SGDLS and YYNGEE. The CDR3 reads CASSVGGGTSYEQYF. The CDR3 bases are TGTGCCAGCAGCGTAGGCGGCGGGACGTCCTACGAGCAGTACTTC.

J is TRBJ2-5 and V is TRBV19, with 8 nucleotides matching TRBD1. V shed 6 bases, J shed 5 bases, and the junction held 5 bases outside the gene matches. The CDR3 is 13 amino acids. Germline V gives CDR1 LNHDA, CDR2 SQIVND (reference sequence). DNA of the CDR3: TGTGCCAGTAGCAGGGGGCGCTGGGAGACCCAGTACTTC. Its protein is CASSRGRWETQYF.

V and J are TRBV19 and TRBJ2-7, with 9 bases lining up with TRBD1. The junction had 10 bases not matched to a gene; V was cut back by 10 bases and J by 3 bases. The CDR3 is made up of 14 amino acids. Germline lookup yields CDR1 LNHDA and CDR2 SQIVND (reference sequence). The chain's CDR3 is CATQSQGAGYEQYF. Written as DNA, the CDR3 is TGTGCCACCCAATCACAGGGGGCAGGCTACGAGCAGTACTTC.

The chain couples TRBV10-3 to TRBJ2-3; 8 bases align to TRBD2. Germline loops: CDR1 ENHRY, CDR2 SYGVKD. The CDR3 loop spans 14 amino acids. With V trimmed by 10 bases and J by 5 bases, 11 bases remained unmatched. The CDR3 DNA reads TGTGCCACCTCCCGACCGGGGGGGGGAGATACGCAGTATTTT. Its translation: CATSRPGGGDTQYF.

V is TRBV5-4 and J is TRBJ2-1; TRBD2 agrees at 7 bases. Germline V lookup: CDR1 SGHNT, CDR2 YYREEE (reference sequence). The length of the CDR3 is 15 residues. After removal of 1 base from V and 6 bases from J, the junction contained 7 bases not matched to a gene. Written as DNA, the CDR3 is TGTGCCAGCAGCTTGTTCCAGCGGGATATCAATGAGCAGTTCTTC. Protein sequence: CASSLFQRDINEQFF. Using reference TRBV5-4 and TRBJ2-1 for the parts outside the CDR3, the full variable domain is ETGVTQSPTHLIKTRGQQVTLRCSSQSGHNTVSWYQQALGQGPQFIFQYYREEENGRGNFPPRFSGLQFPNYSSELNVNALELDDSALYLCASSLFQRDINEQFFGPGTRLTVL.

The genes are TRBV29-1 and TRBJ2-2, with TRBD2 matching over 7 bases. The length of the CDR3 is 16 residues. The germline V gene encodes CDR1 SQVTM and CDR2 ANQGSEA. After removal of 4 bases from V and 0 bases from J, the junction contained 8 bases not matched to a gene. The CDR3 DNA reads TGCAGCGTTGTGGGATTCGGGGGGTCGAACACCGGGGAGCTGTTTTTT. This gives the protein CSVVGFGGSNTGELFF.

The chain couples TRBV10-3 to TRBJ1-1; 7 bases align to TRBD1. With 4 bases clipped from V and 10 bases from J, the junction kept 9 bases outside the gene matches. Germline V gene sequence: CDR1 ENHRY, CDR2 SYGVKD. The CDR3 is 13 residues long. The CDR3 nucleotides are TGTGCCATCAGTGCAACAGGGGACCGGGCAGCTTTCTTT. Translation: CAISATGDRAAFF.

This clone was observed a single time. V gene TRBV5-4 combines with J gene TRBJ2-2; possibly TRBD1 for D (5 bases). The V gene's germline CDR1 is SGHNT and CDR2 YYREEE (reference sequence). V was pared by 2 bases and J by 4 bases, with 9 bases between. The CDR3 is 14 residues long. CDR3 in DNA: TGTGCCAGCAGCTTCCAGGGCCTCACCGGGGAGCTGTTTTTT. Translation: CASSFQGLTGELFF.

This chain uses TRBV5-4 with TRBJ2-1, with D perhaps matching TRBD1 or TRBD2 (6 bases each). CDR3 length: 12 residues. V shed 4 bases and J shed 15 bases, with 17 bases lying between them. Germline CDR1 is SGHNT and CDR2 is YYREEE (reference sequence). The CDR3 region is CASSPLGGHPFF. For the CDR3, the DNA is TGTGCCAGCAGCCCCCTGGGGGGACATCCGTTCTTC.

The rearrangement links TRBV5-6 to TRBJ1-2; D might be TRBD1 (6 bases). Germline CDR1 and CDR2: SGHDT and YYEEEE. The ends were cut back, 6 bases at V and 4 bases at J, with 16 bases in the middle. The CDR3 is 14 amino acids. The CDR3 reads CASITLNRAYGYTF. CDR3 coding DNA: TGTGCCAGCATCACCCTAAACAGGGCCTATGGCTACACCTTC.

The CDR3 coding sequence is TGTGCCAGCAGCCAACCAAGCAGGGGTGGCGAAAAACTGTTTTTT. Amino acid sequence: CASSQPSRGGEKLFF. The J gene is TRBJ1-4, the V gene TRBV4-2, with a tentative D call TRBD1 (6 bases). This CDR3 contains 15 residues. Germline CDR1 and CDR2: LGHNA and YNFKEQ. Trimming shortened V by 2 bases and J by 8 bases, and 15 bases separated the two germline ends.

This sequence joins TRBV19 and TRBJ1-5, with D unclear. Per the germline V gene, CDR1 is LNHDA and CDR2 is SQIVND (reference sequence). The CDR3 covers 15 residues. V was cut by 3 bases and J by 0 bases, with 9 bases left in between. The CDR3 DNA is TGTGCCAGTAGTATTCGACCGATTAGCAATCAGCCCCAGCATTTT. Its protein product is CASSIRPISNQPQHF. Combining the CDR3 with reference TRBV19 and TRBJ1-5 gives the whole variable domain DGGITQSPKYLFRKEGQNVTLSCEQNLNHDAMYWYRQDPGQGLRLIYYSQIVNDFQKGDIAEGYSVSREKKESFPLTVTSAQKNPTAFYLCASSIRPISNQPQHFGDGTRLSIL.